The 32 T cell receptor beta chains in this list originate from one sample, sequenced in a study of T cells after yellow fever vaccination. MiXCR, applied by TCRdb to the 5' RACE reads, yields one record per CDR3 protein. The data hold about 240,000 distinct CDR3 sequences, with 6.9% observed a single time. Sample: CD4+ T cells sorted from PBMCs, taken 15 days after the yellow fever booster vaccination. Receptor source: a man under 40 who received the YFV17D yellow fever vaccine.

The CDR3 DNA reads as TGTGCCACCAGAGATCGCGGGAGCGCAGATACGCAGTATTTT. It is translated as CATRDRGSADTQYF. The chain couples TRBV15 to TRBJ2-3; TRBD2 agrees at 7 bases. This CDR3 has 14 residues. Germline trimming cut 6 bases from V and 4 bases from J; bases unmatched to any gene: 7. Germline assignment: CDR1 LNHNV and CDR2 YYDKDF (reference sequence).

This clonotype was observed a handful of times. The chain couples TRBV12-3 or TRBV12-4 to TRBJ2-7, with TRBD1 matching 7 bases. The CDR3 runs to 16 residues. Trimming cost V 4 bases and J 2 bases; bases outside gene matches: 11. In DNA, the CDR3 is TGTGCCAGCAGTTCGGGCCAACCGGGACAGACCTACGAGCAGTACTTC. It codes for CASSSGQPGQTYEQYF.

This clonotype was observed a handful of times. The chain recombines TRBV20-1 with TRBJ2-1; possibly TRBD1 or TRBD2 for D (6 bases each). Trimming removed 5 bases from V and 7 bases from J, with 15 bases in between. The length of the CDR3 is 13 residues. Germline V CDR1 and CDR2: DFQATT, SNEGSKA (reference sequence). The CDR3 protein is CSAGLEGGNEQFF. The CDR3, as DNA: TGCAGTGCTGGACTCGAGGGGGGTAATGAGCAGTTCTTC.

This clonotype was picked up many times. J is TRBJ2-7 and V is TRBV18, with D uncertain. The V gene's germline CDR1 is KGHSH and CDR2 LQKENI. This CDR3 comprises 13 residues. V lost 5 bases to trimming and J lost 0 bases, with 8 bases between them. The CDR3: CASSNDISYEQYF. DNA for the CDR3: TGTGCCAGCTCAAATGACATCTCCTACGAGCAGTACTTC.

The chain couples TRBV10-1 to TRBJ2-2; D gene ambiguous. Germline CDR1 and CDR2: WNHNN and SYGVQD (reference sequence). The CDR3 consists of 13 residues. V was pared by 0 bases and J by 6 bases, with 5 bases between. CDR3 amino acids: CASSESVSGELFF. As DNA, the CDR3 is TGCGCCAGCAGTGAGTCTGTCTCCGGGGAGCTGTTTTTT.

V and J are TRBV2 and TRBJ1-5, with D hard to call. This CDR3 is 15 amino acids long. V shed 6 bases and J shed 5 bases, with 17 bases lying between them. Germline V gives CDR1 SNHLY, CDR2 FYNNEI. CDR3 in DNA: TGTGCCAGCAGGGGAGACGCCGGGTTCCATCAGCCCCAGCATTTT. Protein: CASRGDAGFHQPQHF.

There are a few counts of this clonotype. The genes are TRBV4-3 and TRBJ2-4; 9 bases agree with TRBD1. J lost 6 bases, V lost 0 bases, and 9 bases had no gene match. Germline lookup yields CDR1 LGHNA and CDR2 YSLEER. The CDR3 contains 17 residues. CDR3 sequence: CASSQEGTGSGGNIQYF. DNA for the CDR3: TGCGCCAGCAGCCAAGAAGGGACAGGGTCGGGCGGAAACATTCAGTACTTC.

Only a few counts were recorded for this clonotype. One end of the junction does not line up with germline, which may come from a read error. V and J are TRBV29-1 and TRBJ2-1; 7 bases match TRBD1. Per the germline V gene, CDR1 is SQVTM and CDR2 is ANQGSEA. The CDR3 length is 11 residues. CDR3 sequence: CWGQNYNEQFF. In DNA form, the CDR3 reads TGTTGGGGACAGAACTACAATGAGCAGTTCTTC.

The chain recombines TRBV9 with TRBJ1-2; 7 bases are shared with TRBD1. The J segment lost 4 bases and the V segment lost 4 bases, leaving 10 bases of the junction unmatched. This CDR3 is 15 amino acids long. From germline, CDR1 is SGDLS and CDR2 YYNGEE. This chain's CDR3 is CASSPSTGAGYGYTF. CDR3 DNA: TGTGCCAGCAGCCCATCAACAGGGGCGGGCTATGGCTACACCTTC.

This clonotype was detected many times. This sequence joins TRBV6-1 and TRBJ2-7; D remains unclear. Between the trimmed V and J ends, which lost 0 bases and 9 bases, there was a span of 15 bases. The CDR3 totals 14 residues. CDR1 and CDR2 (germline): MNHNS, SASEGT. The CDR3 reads CASSEARGLPVQYF. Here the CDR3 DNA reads TGTGCCAGCAGTGAAGCGCGAGGCCTGCCCGTGCAGTACTTC.

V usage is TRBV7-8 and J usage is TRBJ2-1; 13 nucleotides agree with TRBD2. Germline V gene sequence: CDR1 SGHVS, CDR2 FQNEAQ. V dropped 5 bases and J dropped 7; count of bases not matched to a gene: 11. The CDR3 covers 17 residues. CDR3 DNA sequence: TGTGCCAGCAGCCCCCGGACTAGCGGGAGCATTCGTAATGAGCAGTTCTTC. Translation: CASSPRTSGSIRNEQFF.

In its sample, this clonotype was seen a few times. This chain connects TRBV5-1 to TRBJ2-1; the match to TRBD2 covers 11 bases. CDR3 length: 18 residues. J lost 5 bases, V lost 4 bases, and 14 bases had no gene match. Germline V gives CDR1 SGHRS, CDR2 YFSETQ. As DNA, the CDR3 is TGCGCCAGCAGCCCGACCCCACAAGGGACTAGCGGCAACAATGAGCAGTTCTTC. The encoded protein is CASSPTPQGTSGNNEQFF.

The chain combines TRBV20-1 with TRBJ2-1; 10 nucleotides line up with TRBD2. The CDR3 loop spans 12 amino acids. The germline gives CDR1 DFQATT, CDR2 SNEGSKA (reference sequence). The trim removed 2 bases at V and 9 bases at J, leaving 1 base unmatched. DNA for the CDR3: TGCAGTGCTAGAAGACTAGCGGGTGAGCAGTTCTTC. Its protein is CSARRLAGEQFF.

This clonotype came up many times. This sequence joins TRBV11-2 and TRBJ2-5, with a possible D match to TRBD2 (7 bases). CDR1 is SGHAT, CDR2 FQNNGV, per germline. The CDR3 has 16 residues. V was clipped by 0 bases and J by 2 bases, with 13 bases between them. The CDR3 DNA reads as TGTGCCAGCAGCTTAGATCGGCGGGGGCCACAAGAGACCCAGTACTTC. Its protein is CASSLDRRGPQETQYF.

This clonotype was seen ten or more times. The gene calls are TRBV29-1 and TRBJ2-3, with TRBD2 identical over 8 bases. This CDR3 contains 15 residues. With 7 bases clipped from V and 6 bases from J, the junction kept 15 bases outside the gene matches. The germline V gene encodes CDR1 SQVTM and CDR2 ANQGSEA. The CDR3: CSATGHSGTFDTQYF. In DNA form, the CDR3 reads TGCAGCGCTACGGGCCATAGCGGGACGTTTGATACGCAGTATTTT.

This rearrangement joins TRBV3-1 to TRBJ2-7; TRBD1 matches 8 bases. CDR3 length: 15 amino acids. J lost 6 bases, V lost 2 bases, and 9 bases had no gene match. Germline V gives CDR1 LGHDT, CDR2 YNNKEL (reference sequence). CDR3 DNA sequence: TGTGCCAGCAGCCAACTGGGACAGGCGTCCGCCGAGCAGTACTTC. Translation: CASSQLGQASAEQYF.

CDR3 in amino acids: CASSLGLQGDNEQFF. The CDR3 nucleotides read TGTGCCAGCAGCTTAGGCCTCCAAGGGGACAATGAGCAGTTCTTC. The J gene is TRBJ2-1, the V gene TRBV7-2, with a weak D call TRBD1 (5 bases). Germline CDR1 and CDR2: SGHTA and FQGNSA. V gave up 1 base and J gave up 5 bases, with 12 bases separating them. The CDR3 loop spans 15 amino acids. Drawing the rest from reference TRBV7-2 and TRBJ2-1, the complete variable domain is GAGVSQSPSNKVTEKGKDVELRCDPISGHTALYWYRQSLGQGLEFLIYFQGNSAPDKSGLPSDRFSAERTGGSVSTLTIQRTQQEDSAVYLCASSLGLQGDNEQFFGPGTRLTVL.

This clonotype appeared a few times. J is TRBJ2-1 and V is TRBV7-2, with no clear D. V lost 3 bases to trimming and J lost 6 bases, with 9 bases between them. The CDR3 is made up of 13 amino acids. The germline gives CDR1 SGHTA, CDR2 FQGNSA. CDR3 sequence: CASSLGFSNEQFF. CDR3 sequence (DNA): TGTGCCAGCAGCTTGGGGTTTAGCAATGAGCAGTTCTTC.

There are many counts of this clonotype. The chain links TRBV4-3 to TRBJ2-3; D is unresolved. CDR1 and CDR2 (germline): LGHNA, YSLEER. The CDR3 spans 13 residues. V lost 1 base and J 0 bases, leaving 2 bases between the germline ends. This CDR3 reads CASSQASTDTQYF. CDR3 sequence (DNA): TGCGCCAGCAGCCAAGCTAGCACAGATACGCAGTATTTT.

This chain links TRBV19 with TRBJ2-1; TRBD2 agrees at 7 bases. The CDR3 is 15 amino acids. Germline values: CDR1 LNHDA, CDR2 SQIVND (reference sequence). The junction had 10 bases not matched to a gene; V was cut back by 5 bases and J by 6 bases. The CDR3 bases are TGTGCCAGTAGTTCTTTGGGAGGGCCGGCCAATGAGCAGTTCTTC. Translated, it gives CASSSLGGPANEQFF.

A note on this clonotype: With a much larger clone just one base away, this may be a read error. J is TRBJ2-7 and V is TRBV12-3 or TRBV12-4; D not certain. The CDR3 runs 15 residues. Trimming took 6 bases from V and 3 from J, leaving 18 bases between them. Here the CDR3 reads CASSLQGPGSYEQYF. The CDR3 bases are TGTGCCAGCAGCCTCCAAGGGCCGGGCAGCTACGAGCAGTACTTC.

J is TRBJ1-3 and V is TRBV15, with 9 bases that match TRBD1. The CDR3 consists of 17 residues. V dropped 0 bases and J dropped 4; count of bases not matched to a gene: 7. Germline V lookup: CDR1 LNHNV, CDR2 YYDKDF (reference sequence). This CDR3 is CATSREQQGAGGNTIYF. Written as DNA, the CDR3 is TGTGCCACCAGCAGAGAACAACAGGGGGCAGGAGGAAACACCATATATTTT.

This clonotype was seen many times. CDR3 residues: CASTLANSYNEQFF. DNA for the CDR3: TGTGCCAGTACACTAGCGAACTCCTACAATGAGCAGTTCTTC. The chain uses TRBV6-2 or TRBV6-3 and TRBJ2-1; 7 bases map to TRBD2. This CDR3 has 14 residues. The germline V gene encodes CDR1 MNHEY and CDR2 SVGEGT. After removal of 9 bases from V and 0 bases from J, the junction contained 5 bases not matched to a gene.

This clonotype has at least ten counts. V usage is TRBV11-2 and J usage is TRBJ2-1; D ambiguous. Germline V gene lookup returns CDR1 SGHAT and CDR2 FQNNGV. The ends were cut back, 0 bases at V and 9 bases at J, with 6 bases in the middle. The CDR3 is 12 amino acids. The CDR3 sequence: CASSLEVGEQFF. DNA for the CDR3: TGTGCCAGCAGCTTAGAAGTGGGTGAGCAGTTCTTC.

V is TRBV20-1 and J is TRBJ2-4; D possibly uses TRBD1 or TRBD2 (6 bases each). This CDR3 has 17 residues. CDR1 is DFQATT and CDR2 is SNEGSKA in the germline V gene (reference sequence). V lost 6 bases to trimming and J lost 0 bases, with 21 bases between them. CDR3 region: CSARGSGASLAKNIQYF. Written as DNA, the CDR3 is TGCAGTGCCAGGGGTAGCGGAGCGTCGTTAGCCAAAAACATTCAGTACTTC.

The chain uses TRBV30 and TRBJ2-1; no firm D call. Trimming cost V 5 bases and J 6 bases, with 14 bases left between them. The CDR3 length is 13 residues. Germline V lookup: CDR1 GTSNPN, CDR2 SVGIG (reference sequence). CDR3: CAWLKVSGNEQFF. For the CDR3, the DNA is TGTGCCTGGCTAAAGGTCTCCGGCAATGAGCAGTTCTTC. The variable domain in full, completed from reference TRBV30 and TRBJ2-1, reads SQTIHQWPATLVQPVGSPLSLECTVEGTSNPNLYWYRQAAGRGLQLLFYSVGIGQISSEVPQNLSASRPQDRQFILSSKKLLLSDSGFYLCAWLKVSGNEQFFGPGTRLTVL.

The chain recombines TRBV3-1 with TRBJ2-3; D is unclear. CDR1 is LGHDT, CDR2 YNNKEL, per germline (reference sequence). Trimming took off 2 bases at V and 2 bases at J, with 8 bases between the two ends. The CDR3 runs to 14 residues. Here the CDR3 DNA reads TGTGCCAGCAGCCAACGACTCCTCACAGATACGCAGTATTTT. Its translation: CASSQRLLTDTQYF.

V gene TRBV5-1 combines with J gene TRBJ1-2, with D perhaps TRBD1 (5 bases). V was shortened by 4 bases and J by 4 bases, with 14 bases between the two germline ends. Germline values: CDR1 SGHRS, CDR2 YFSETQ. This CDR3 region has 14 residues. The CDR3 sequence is CASSTGTEVYGYTF. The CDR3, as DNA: TGCGCCAGCAGCACTGGGACCGAGGTCTATGGCTACACCTTC.

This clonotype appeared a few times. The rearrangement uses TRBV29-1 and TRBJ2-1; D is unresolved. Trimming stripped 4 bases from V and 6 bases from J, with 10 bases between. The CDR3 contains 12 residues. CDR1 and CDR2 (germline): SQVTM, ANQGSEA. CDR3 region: CSVGSLTNEQFF. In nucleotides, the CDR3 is TGCAGCGTTGGCAGCCTAACCAATGAGCAGTTCTTC.

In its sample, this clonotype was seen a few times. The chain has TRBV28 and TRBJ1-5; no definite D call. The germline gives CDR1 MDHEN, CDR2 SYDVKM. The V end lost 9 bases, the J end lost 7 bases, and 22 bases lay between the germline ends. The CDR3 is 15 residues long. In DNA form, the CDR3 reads TGTGCCAGTCATCCCCCCGAGTGGACGAGCCAGCCCCAGCATTTT. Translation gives CASHPPEWTSQPQHF.

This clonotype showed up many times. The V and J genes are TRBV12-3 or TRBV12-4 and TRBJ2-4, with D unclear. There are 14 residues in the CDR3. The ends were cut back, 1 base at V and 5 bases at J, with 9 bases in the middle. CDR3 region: CASSLVSAENIQYF. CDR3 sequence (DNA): TGTGCCAGCAGTTTAGTGTCCGCTGAAAACATTCAGTACTTC.

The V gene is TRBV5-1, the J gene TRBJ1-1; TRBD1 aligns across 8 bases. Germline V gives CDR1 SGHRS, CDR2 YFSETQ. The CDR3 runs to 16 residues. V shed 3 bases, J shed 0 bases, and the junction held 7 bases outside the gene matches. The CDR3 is CASSSSGTGLNTEAFF. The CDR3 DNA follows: TGCGCCAGCAGCTCTTCCGGGACAGGTCTGAACACTGAAGCTTTCTTT.